A selection of T cell receptor beta chains follows, all from one sample in a study of cytotoxic CD8 clonotypes in ibrutinib-treated CLL. Assay: immunoSEQ multiplex PCR; the TCRdb copy retains only in-frame clones and omits some. The sample holds 300,000 to 400,000 clones, roughly two thirds seen once. The sequencing here drew on PBMCs, taken after 36 months of ibrutinib treatment. All receptors derive from a human donor with chronic lymphocytic leukemia. The CDR3 runs from the conserved cysteine through the conserved F or W. The D gene is left open where the match is weak. Size values are once, few and many counts, or a class for expanded clones, and some rows have none.

>NA|TRBV6-6|TRBJ2-2|NA
TGTGCCAGCAGTTACTCCCGGGGGTTCGGCACCGGGGAGCTGTTTTTT
CASSYSRGFGTGELFF
>NA|TRBV19|TRBJ2-5|NA
TGTGCCAGTAGTAATACAAGGTGGGTCCAAGAGACCCAGTACTTC
CASSNTRWVQETQYF
>TRBD2|TRBV19|TRBJ2-1|NA
TGTGCCAGTAGTACGGTCACTAGCGGTGAGCAGTTCTTC
CASSTVTSGEQFF
>NA|TRBV18|TRBJ2-1|NA
TGTGCCAGCTCACCCAGGGACTTAGTGTCCTACAATGAGCAGTTCTTC
CASSPRDLVSYNEQFF
>NA|TRBV19|TRBJ1-2|NA
TGTGCCAGTCGACCTGGTGGGAGCTATGGCTACACCTTC
CASRPGGSYGYTF
>NA|TRBV19|TRBJ2-7|few
TGTGCCAGTAGTGGGGGGTACGAGCAGTACTTC
CASSGGYEQYF
>TRBD2|TRBV7-6|TRBJ2-7|NA
TGTGCCAGCAGCAGGGGCTCCGGCGGGGGGGCCTACGAGCAGTACTTC
CASSRGSGGGAYEQYF
>TRBD1|TRBV10-3|TRBJ1-1|NA
TGTGCCATCAGTCCACAGGGGGCAAACACTGAAGCTTTCTTT
CAISPQGANTEAFF
>NA|TRBV29-1|TRBJ2-5|once
TGCAGCGTTGAGGTAGGGGAGACCCAGTACTTC
CSVEVGETQYF
>TRBD1|TRBV27|TRBJ2-1|NA
TGTGCCAGCAGTTTAGACAGGGCTCCACGCAATGAGCAGTTCTTC
CASSLDRAPRNEQFF
>TRBD2|TRBV29-1|TRBJ2-7|once
TGCGGGGGACTAGCGGGAGGCTACGAGCAGTACTTC
CGGLAGGYEQYF
>NA|TRBV18|TRBJ2-1|NA
TGTGCCAGCTCACCCGTTATTATTGCCTCCTACAATGAGCAGTTCTTC
CASSPVIIASYNEQFF